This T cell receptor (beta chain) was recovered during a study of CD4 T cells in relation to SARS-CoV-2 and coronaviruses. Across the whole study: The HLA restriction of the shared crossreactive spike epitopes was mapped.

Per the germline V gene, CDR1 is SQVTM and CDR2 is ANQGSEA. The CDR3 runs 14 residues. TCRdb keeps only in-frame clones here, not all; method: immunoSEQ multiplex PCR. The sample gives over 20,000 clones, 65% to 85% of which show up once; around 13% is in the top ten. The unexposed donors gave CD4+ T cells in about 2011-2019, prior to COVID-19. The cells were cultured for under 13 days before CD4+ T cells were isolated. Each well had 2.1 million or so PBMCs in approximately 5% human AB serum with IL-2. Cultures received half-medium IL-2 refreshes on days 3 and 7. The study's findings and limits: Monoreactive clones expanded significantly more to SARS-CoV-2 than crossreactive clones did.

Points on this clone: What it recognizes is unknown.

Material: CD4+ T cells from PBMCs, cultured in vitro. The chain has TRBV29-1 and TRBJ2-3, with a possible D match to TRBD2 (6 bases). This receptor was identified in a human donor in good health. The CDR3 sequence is CAHGGAGNTDTQYF. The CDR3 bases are TGCGCCCATGGAGGGGCAGGGAACACAGATACGCAGTATTTT.